Below, 21 T cell receptor beta chains from the same sample are listed, as sequenced in a study of shared clonotypes between healthy human individuals. The method was immunoSEQ multiplex PCR; TCRdb's version includes in-frame clones alone and lacks a portion of them. This sample carries about a million clones, about 72% of them seen once, and the ten largest clones take 0.89%. The sequencing sample was made of memory CD4+ T cells from PBMCs. The subset was: CD45RA-negative fraction. The receptors come from a man between 18 and 29 years old in good health. Some clones in this sample may be carry-over from other donors' samples.

The rearrangement links TRBV7-2 to TRBJ1-1, with TRBD1 matching over 7 bases. The CDR3 is 14 amino acids. The germline V gene encodes CDR1 SGHTA and CDR2 FQGNSA. Trimming took 1 base from V and 12 from J; bases not matched to a gene: 11. The CDR3 DNA reads TGTGCCAGCAGCTTAGTAAGGGGGCAGGGCGGACCTTTCTTT. Its protein product is CASSLVRGQGGPFF.

The chain carries TRBV7-9 and TRBJ1-2; D is unclear. The ends were cut back, 2 bases at V and 6 bases at J, with 7 bases in the middle. Germline V CDR1 and CDR2: SEHNR, FQNEAQ (reference sequence). The CDR3 is 12 residues long. The CDR3 loop is CASSLKGNGYTF. The CDR3 bases are TGTGCCAGCAGCTTAAAAGGGAATGGCTACACCTTC.

The CDR3 bases are TGTGCCAGCAGCGTGGGACTCGTAGTGGATACGCAGTATTTT. This gives the protein CASSVGLVVDTQYF. This chain uses TRBV11-2 with TRBJ2-3; D may be TRBD2 (6 bases). V was cut by 5 bases and J by 6 bases, with 15 bases left in between. The V gene's germline CDR1 is SGHAT and CDR2 FQNNGV. CDR3 length: 14 residues.

CDR3 DNA sequence: TGTGCCAGCAGCAAAGTTCCCGGACTAGCGGGAGGGTCTTGTACCGGGGAGCTGTTTTTT. Protein: CASSKVPGLAGGSCTGELFF. The chain has TRBV21-1 and TRBJ2-2; TRBD2 is taken as the D call from the table, unchecked against the DNA. TRBV21-1 constitutes a pseudogene. This CDR3 spans 20 amino acids.

The chain links TRBV5-4 to TRBJ1-1, with a tentative D call TRBD1 (5 bases). Germline CDR1 reads SGHNT; CDR2 reads YYREEE (reference sequence). Trimming took off 0 bases at V and 7 bases at J, with 10 bases between the two ends. CDR3 length: 13 residues. CDR3 coding DNA: TGTGCCAGCAGCTTGGTCCTGGGGGGTGAAGCTTTCTTT. Amino acid sequence: CASSLVLGGEAFF.

J is TRBJ2-1 and V is TRBV5-1; 9 bases map to TRBD1. CDR1 and CDR2 from the germline V gene are SGHRS and YFSETQ. The CDR3 consists of 17 residues. The V and J ends lost 4 bases and 3 bases, in that order; junction bases with no gene match: 11. CDR3 DNA: TGCGCCAGCAGCCCGGGACAGGGAGGTGCGTTCTACAATGAGCAGTTCTTC. It codes for CASSPGQGGAFYNEQFF.

The V call is TRBV9, the J call TRBJ2-7; 12 bases are shared with TRBD2. CDR1 SGDLS and CDR2 YYNGEE come from the germline V gene. After removal of 4 bases from V and 6 bases from J, the junction contained 17 bases not matched to a gene. The CDR3 loop spans 18 amino acids. CDR3 amino acids: CASSPRPSSGRATGEQYF. DNA for the CDR3: TGTGCCAGCAGCCCGAGACCCTCTAGCGGGAGGGCCACGGGCGAGCAGTACTTC.

The chain employs TRBV12-2 and TRBJ2-7; TRBD2 is the table's D call, not checked against the DNA. TRBV12-2 is a pseudogene. The CDR3 covers 13 residues. In DNA form, the CDR3 reads TGTGCAAGTCGCTTAAGGACTAGCCACGAGCAGTACTTC. It codes for CASRLRTSHEQYF.

This chain joins TRBV6-1 and TRBJ2-7, with D unclear. CDR1 is MNHNS and CDR2 is SASEGT in the germline V gene. CDR3 length: 13 amino acids. V dropped 6 bases and J dropped 7 bases, with 16 bases sitting between them. This CDR3 reads CASRDSLVREQYF. The CDR3 bases are TGTGCCAGCAGGGATTCGCTTGTGAGGGAGCAGTACTTC.

The rearrangement links TRBV7-2 to TRBJ2-3; D is tentatively TRBD1 or TRBD2 (6 bases each). Germline V lookup: CDR1 SGHTA, CDR2 FQGNSA. Trimming left V 5 bases short and J 11 bases short, with 20 bases between. The CDR3 contains 14 residues. Here the CDR3 reads CASSDPGGGIGQYF. The DNA for the CDR3 is TGTGCCAGCAGCGATCCCGGGGGCGGGATTGGGCAGTATTTT.

The chain is built from TRBV7-9 and TRBJ2-1; 8 bases line up with TRBD1. The CDR3 is 16 residues long. Germline CDR1 SEHNR, CDR2 FQNEAQ (reference sequence). Losses at the gene ends were 3 bases for V and 4 bases for J; bases not matched to a gene: 8. The CDR3 sequence: CASSFRTGNRYNEQFF. The CDR3 DNA follows: TGTGCCAGCAGCTTTCGGACAGGGAATCGTTACAATGAGCAGTTCTTC.

This sequence joins TRBV9 and TRBJ2-2; no firm D call. Germline CDR1 and CDR2: SGDLS and YYNGEE. The CDR3 is 13 residues long. Trimming left V 4 bases short and J 6 bases short, with 10 bases between. CDR3 region: CASSKEGSGELFF. DNA of the CDR3: TGTGCCAGCAGCAAAGAAGGCTCCGGGGAGCTGTTTTTT.

The genes are TRBV15 and TRBJ1-5; D gene ambiguous. Germline CDR1 is LNHNV and CDR2 is YYDKDF (reference sequence). This CDR3 comprises 12 residues. V lost 1 base to trimming and J lost 5 bases, with 3 bases between them. CDR3 region: CATSRVDQPQHF. DNA for the CDR3: TGTGCCACCAGCAGAGTTGATCAGCCCCAGCATTTT.

Regarding this clone: A read error may be the cause here, since a much bigger clone is one base away. The rearrangement links TRBV30 to TRBJ2-6; 8 bases map to TRBD1. Germline CDR1 reads GTSNPN; CDR2 reads SVGIG (reference sequence). The CDR3 extends over 16 amino acids. V shed 3 bases and J 5 bases; nucleotides not matched to a gene: 9. The CDR3 spells CAWSLKTGGRANVLTF. CDR3 nucleotides: TGTGCCTGGAGCCTAAAAACAGGGGGTAGGGCCAACGTCCTGACTTTC.

This clone came up once. The chain employs TRBV9 and TRBJ2-3; TRBD1 aligns across 9 bases. Trimming at V came to 0 bases and at J to 4 bases, leaving 6 bases not matched to a gene. Germline-derived CDR1 and CDR2 are SGDLS and YYNGEE. This CDR3 is built from 16 residues. DNA of the CDR3: TGTGCCAGCAGCGTAGGGGCGGGACAGGGTGCAGATACGCAGTATTTT. The encoded protein is CASSVGAGQGADTQYF. The variable domain in full, completed from reference TRBV9 and TRBJ2-3, reads DSGVTQTPKHLITATGQRVTLRCSPRSGDLSVYWYQQSLDQGLQFLIQYYNGEERAKGNILERFSAQQFPDLHSELNLSSLELGDSALYFCASSVGAGQGADTQYFGPGTRLTVL.

Details on this clone: A far larger clone differs by one base, so this is likely a read error. The rearrangement uses TRBV30 and TRBJ2-5, with 8 positions matching TRBD1. CDR1 is GTSNPN, CDR2 SVGIG, per germline (reference sequence). This CDR3 comprises 13 residues. The CDR3 is CAWTRTGKEIQYF. Here the CDR3 DNA reads TGTGCCTGGACCCGGACAGGGAAAGAGATCCAGTACTTC.

This clone was seen a single time. This chain links TRBV7-9 with TRBJ2-7, with 11 bases fitting TRBD1. V lost 4 bases and J lost 4; bases outside the gene matches: 3. The CDR3 has 14 amino acids. Germline CDR1 and CDR2: SEHNR and FQNEAQ (reference sequence). CDR3 sequence: CASSWTGGWYEQYF. The CDR3 DNA reads as TGTGCCAGCAGCTGGACAGGGGGCTGGTACGAGCAGTACTTC.

V is TRBV28 and J is TRBJ2-1; D not resolved. The V end was cut by 1 base, the J end by 9 bases, with 10 bases between. Germline V CDR1 and CDR2: MDHEN, SYDVKM. This CDR3 region has 13 residues. CDR3 bases: TGTGCCAGCAGTTTATTGGGGTCGGTTGAGCAGTTCTTC. It encodes CASSLLGSVEQFF.

The gene calls are TRBV6-5 and TRBJ2-5, with a possible D match to TRBD1 (5 bases). The V gene's germline CDR1 is MNHEY and CDR2 SVGAGI. This CDR3 is built from 15 residues. Trimming shortened V by 0 bases and J by 2 bases, and 10 bases separated the two germline ends. The CDR3 protein is CASSYSNPGQETQYF. DNA of the CDR3: TGTGCCAGCAGTTACTCGAATCCAGGGCAAGAGACCCAGTACTTC.

The chain is built from TRBV5-8 and TRBJ2-1; D gene ambiguous. This CDR3 contains 14 residues. V dropped 1 base and J dropped 1 base, with 6 bases sitting between them. Germline CDR1 and CDR2: SGHTS and YDEGEE. DNA of the CDR3: TGTGCCAGCAGCTTGTACCCTTCCTACAATGAGCAGTTCTTC. Its translation: CASSLYPSYNEQFF.

The CDR3 protein is CASSRKAGPPDTQYF. CDR3 DNA sequence: TGTGCCAGCAGCCGAAAAGCGGGCCCCCCAGATACGCAGTATTTT. The chain is built from TRBV7-2 and TRBJ2-3, with D perhaps matching TRBD2 (6 bases). V shed 5 bases and J shed 4 bases, with 16 bases lying between them. The CDR3 is made up of 15 amino acids. Germline V gene data show CDR1 as SGHTA and CDR2 as FQGNSA.